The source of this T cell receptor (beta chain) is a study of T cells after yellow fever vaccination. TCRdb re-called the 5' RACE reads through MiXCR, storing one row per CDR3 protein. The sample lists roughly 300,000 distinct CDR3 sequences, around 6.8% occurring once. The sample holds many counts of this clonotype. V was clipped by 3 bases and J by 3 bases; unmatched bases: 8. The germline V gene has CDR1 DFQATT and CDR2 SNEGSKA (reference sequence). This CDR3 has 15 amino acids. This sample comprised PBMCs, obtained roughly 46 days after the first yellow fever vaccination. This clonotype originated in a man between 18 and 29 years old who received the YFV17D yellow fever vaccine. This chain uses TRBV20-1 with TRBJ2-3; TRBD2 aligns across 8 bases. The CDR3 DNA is TGCAGTGCTAGGATCGGGGGGGCAGGGACAGATACGCAGTATTTT. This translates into CSARIGGAGTDTQYF.